This record covers a single TCR beta chain. The antigen remains undetermined. These data originate in a study of cytomegalovirus exposure and HLA in healthy donors. Study outcomes and limitations: An analysis done earlier found most TCR beta V segments productive about 90% or about 30% of the time.

Researchers ran the PCR with 60 Vbeta and 13 Jbeta primers. Profiled with immunoSEQ multiplex PCR; TCRdb holds only in-frame clones, not every one. The sample lists around 230,000 clones, about four fifths occurring once. Sequenced input: PBMCs. The sequence was obtained from a man aged 40-49 years in good health and CMV-seropositive.

The CDR3 spells CASSPQGLAGLEQFF. CDR3 DNA: TGTGCCAGCTCACCTCAGGGACTAGCGGGATTAGAGCAGTTCTTC. The chain joins TRBV18 to TRBJ2-1; 13 bases agree with TRBD2. The CDR3 is made up of 15 amino acids. With V trimmed by 3 bases and J by 10 bases, 6 bases remained unmatched. Germline V gene sequence: CDR1 KGHSH, CDR2 LQKENI.